This T cell receptor beta chain originates from a study of multiple sclerosis patients with progressive multifocal leukoencephalopathy. Whole-study findings and limits: Clones expanded at PML were already present before and during natalizumab. Most PML patients had lower entropy, suggesting less diverse TRB repertoires.

On this clone itself: Its antigen is as yet unknown.

Synthetic inline TR CDR3 controls covering all V-J pairings were spiked into each PCR. Assay: immunoSEQ multiplex PCR; the TCRdb copy retains only in-frame clones and omits some. The sample lists tens of thousands of clones; 75% to 90% were seen once. Time point specified: time of PML onset. Natalizumab-treated patients developed PML between about 16 and 60 months into natalizumab therapy. Trimming removed 3 bases at V and 4 bases at J, with 9 bases between. Germline-derived CDR1 and CDR2 are SGHAT and FQDESV (reference sequence). This CDR3 is built from 13 residues. The TCR sequence derives from a woman aged 30 to 39 with progressive multifocal leukoencephalopathy. The chain links TRBV11-1 to TRBJ1-1, with D hard to call. The source was PBMCs, collected from a patient treated with natalizumab. Written as DNA, the CDR3 is TGTGCCAGCAGCTTCGGCCGGGGCACTGAAGCTTTCTTT. This gives the protein CASSFGRGTEAFF.